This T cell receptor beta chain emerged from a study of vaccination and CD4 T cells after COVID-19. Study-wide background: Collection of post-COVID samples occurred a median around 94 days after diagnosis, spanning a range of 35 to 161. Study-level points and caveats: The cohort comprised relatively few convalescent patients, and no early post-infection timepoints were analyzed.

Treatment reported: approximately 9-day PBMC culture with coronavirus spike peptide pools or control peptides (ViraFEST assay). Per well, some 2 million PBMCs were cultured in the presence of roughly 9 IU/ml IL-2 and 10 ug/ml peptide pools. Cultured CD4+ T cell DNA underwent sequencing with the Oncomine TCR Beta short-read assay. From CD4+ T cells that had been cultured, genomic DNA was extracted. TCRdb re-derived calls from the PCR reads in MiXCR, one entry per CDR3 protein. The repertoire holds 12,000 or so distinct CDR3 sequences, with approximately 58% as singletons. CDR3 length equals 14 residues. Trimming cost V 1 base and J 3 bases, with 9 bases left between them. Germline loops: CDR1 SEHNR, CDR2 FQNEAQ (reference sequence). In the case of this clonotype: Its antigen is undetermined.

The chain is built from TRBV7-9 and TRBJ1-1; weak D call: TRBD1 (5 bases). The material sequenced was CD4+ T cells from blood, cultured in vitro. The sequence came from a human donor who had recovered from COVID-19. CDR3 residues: CASSLEQGDTEAFF. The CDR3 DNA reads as TGTGCCAGCAGCTTAGAGCAGGGAGACACTGAAGCTTTCTTT.